The present T cell receptor (beta chain) was sequenced within a study of blood T cell repertoires in COVID-19. Study in general: Samples of COVID-19 (acute and convalescent) were obtained from the United States, Italy and Spain.

Trimming took 3 bases from V and 6 from J; bases not matched to a gene: 9. This CDR3 region has 14 residues. Germline CDR1 SGDLS, CDR2 YYNGEE. This clone was observed a handful of times. Assay: immunoSEQ multiplex PCR; the TCRdb copy retains only in-frame clones and omits some. Here the sample spans about 97,000 clones, around nine tenths being singletons. The chain employs TRBV9 and TRBJ2-7; 7 positions agree with TRBD1. The sequenced material came from peripheral blood. This sequence was found in a human donor in a cohort sampled during active COVID-19. The CDR3 reads CASSETGRPREQYF. Here the CDR3 DNA reads TGTGCCAGCAGCGAGACAGGGCGCCCTCGCGAGCAGTACTTC. Full variable domain (outside the CDR3, taken from reference TRBV9 and TRBJ2-7): DSGVTQTPKHLITATGQRVTLRCSPRSGDLSVYWYQQSLDQGLQFLIQYYNGEERAKGNILERFSAQQFPDLHSELNLSSLELGDSALYFCASSETGRPREQYFGPGTRLTVT.